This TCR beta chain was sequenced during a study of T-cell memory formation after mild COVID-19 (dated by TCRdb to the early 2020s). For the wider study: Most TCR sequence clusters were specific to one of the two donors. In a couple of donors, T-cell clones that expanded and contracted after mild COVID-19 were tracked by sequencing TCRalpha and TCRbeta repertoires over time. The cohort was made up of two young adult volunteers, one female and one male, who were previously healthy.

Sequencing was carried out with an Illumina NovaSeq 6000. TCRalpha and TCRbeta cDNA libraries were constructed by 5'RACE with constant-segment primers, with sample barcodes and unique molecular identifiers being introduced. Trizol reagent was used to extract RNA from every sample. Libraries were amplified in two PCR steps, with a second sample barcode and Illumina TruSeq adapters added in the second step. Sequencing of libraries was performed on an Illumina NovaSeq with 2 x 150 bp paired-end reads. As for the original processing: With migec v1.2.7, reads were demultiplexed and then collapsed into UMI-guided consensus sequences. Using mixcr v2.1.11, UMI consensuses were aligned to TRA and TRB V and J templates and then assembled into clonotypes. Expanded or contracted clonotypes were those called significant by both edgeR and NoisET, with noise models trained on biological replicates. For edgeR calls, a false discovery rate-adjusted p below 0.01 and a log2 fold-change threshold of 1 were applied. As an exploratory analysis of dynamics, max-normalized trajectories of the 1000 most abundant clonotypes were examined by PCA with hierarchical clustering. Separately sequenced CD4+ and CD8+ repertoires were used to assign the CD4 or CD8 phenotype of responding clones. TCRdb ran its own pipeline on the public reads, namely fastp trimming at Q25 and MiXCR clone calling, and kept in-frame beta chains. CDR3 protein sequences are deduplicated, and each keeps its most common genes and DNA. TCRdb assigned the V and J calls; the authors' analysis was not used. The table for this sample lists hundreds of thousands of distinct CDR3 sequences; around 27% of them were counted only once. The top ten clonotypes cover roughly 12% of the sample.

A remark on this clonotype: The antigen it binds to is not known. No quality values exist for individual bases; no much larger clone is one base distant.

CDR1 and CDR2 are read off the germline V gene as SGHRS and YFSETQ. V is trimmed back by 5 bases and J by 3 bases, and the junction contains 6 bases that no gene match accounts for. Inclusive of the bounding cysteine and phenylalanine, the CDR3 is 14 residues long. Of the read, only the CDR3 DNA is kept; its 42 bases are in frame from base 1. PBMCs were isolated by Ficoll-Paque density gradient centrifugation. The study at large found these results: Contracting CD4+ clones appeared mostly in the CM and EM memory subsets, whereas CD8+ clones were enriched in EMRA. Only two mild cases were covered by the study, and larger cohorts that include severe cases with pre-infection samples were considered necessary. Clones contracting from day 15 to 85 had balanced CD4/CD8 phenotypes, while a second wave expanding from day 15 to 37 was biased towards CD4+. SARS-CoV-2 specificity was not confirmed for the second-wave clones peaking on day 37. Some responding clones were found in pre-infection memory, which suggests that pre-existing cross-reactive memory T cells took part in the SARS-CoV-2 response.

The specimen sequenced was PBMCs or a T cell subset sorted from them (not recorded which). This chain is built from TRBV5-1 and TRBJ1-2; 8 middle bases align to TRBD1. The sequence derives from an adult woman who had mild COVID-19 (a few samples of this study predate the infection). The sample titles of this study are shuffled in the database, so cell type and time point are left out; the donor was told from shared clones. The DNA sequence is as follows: TGCGCCAGCAGTCCGGACAGGGCCCACTATGGCTACACCTTC. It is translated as CASSPDRAHYGYTF. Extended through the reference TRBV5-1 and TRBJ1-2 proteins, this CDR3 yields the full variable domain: KAGVTQTPRYLIKTRGQQVTLSCSPISGHRSVSWYQQTPGQGLQFLFEYFSETQRNKGNFPGRFSGRQFSNSRSEMNVSTLELGDSALYLCASSPDRAHYGYTFGSGTRLTVV.